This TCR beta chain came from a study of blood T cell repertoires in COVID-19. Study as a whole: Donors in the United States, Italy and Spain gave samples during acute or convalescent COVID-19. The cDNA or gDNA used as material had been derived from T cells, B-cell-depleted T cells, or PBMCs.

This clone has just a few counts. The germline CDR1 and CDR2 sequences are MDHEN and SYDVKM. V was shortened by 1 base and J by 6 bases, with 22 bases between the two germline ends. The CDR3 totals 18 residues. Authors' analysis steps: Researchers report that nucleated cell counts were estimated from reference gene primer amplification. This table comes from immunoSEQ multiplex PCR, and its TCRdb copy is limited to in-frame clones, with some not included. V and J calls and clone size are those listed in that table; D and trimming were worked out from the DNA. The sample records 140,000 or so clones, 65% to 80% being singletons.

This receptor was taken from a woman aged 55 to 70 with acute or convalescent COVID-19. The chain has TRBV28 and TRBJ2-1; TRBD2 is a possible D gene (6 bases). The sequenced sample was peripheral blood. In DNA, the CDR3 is TGTGCCAGCAGTTTATATACCTTTACTAGCCTGGGGTTCAATGAGCAGTTCTTC. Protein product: CASSLYTFTSLGFNEQFF.